The sequence of this T cell receptor (beta chain) was determined in a study of T cell changes during pregnancy in multiple sclerosis. V gave up 3 bases and J gave up 9 bases, with 12 bases separating them. Germline V gene sequence: CDR1 GTSNPN, CDR2 SVGIG (reference sequence). The CDR3 consists of 12 residues. The protocol was immunoSEQ multiplex PCR, while the TCRdb copy is restricted to in-frame clones and leaves out a portion. Counted here are 32,000 or so clones, approximately 90% occurring once; the ten biggest clones make up 0.3% to 0.4%. This clonotype was obtained from a female donor with multiple sclerosis, enrolled in a pregnancy study. This rearrangement joins TRBV30 to TRBJ2-1, with D perhaps TRBD1 (5 bases). Sequences were derived from CD4+ T cells from peripheral blood mononuclear cells, sampled in the second trimester of pregnancy. CDR3 amino acids: CAWSTQGGEQFF. CDR3 coding DNA: TGTGCCTGGAGCACCCAGGGTGGTGAGCAGTTCTTC.